These 20 T cell receptor beta chains were all obtained from the same sample, sequenced in a study of blood T cell repertoires in COVID-19. Some clones are missing from TCRdb's copy, which holds only in-frame ones; the method was immunoSEQ multiplex PCR. This sample has approximately 490,000 clones, with 75% to 90% found just once. Input material: PBMCs or T cells enriched from blood (not recorded which). The receptors come from a woman under 30 who had recovered from COVID-19.

This clone was detected only a few times. The DNA for the CDR3 is TGTGCCAGCAGCTCTCGCAGGACTACCTACGAGCAGTACTTC. Residues: CASSSRRTTYEQYF. V usage is TRBV13 and J usage is TRBJ2-7, with a weak D call TRBD2 (6 bases). Trimming pared 4 bases from V and 2 bases from J, leaving 12 bases between. The CDR3 consists of 14 residues. Germline-derived CDR1 and CDR2 are PRHDT and FYEKMQ (reference sequence).

This sequence joins TRBV2 and TRBJ2-1; the D gene is possibly TRBD2 (7 bases). The CDR3 sequence is 14 residues long. The germline CDR1 and CDR2 sequences are SNHLY and FYNNEI. The V end lost 6 bases, the J end lost 7 bases, and 16 bases lay between the germline ends. The DNA of the CDR3 is TGTGCCAGCAGCGGGGGGCCTTTGGGAAATGAGCAGTTCTTC. It yields the protein CASSGGPLGNEQFF.

The chain joins TRBV29-1 to TRBJ2-1; D is undetermined. CDR1 SQVTM and CDR2 ANQGSEA come from the germline V gene. CDR3 length equals 14 residues. The germline V and J ends were trimmed by 3 bases and 8 bases, with 17 bases remaining between them. CDR3 coding DNA: TGCAGCGTTGACTCCGGCCGGCTTCGGGATGAGCAGTTCTTC. Translated, it gives CSVDSGRLRDEQFF.

V gene TRBV30 combines with J gene TRBJ2-7; perhaps TRBD1 as D (7 bases). Germline lookup yields CDR1 GTSNPN and CDR2 SVGIG (reference sequence). This CDR3 spans 14 amino acids. Trimming removed 3 bases from V and 2 bases from J, with 14 bases in between. The CDR3: CAWRLSGGPYEQYF. The CDR3 DNA reads TGTGCCTGGAGACTATCAGGGGGGCCCTACGAGCAGTACTTC. The variable domain in full, with the rest retrieved from reference TRBV30 and TRBJ2-7, is SQTIHQWPATLVQPVGSPLSLECTVEGTSNPNLYWYRQAAGRGLQLLFYSVGIGQISSEVPQNLSASRPQDRQFILSSKKLLLSDSGFYLCAWRLSGGPYEQYFGPGTRLTVT.

This chain uses TRBV4-1 with TRBJ1-4; 8 positions agree with TRBD1. The length of the CDR3 is 13 residues. The ends lost 3 bases at V and 8 bases at J; junction bases unmatched: 2. The germline V gene encodes CDR1 MGHRA and CDR2 YSYEKL. CDR3 loop: CASSQWTGEKLFF. The CDR3 coding sequence is TGCGCCAGCAGCCAGTGGACAGGGGAAAAACTGTTTTTT.

The chain joins TRBV9 to TRBJ1-4; D might be TRBD1 (6 bases). Trimming left V 0 bases short and J 6 bases short, with 15 bases between. Germline loops: CDR1 SGDLS, CDR2 YYNGEE. The CDR3 has 16 amino acids. DNA of the CDR3: TGTGCCAGCAGCGTAGCCCCGGCAGGGGAGCATGAAAAACTGTTTTTT. It codes for CASSVAPAGEHEKLFF.

This chain uses TRBV7-2 with TRBJ2-5; D is possibly TRBD2 (5 bases). Germline CDR1 is SGHTA and CDR2 is FQGNSA. The germline V and J ends were trimmed by 4 bases and 5 bases, with 11 bases remaining between them. The CDR3 has 13 amino acids. The CDR3 loop is CASSYGLGETQYF. CDR3 DNA: TGTGCCAGCAGCTACGGACTGGGCGAGACCCAGTACTTC.

J is TRBJ2-3 and V is TRBV25-1; D is perhaps TRBD2 (5 bases). The CDR3 has 16 residues. From germline, CDR1 is MGHDK and CDR2 SYGVNS. V lost 3 bases, J lost 2 bases, and 15 bases lay in between. CDR3 sequence (DNA): TGTGCCAGCAGTGACATTCGGGAACAGTTCACAGATACGCAGTATTTT. Translated: CASSDIREQFTDTQYF.

This sequence joins TRBV5-1 and TRBJ2-3; D is perhaps TRBD1 (6 bases). The V gene's germline CDR1 is SGHRS and CDR2 YFSETQ. The length of the CDR3 is 15 residues. V lost 3 bases to trimming and J lost 2 bases, with 13 bases between them. The CDR3 loop reads CASSWGRADTDTQYF. CDR3 nucleotides: TGCGCCAGCAGCTGGGGGCGAGCGGACACAGATACGCAGTATTTT.

V and J are TRBV5-1 and TRBJ1-2, with D unresolved. Germline V gives CDR1 SGHRS, CDR2 YFSETQ. V was shortened by 4 bases and J by 8 bases, with 18 bases between the two germline ends. The CDR3 covers 14 residues. The CDR3 is CASSPYLDGEGYTF. The CDR3 region has the DNA TGCGCCAGCAGCCCCTACCTGGACGGGGAGGGCTACACCTTC.

The chain is built from TRBV3-1 (or the pseudogene TRBV3-2) and TRBJ1-2, with D uncertain. This CDR3 is 12 amino acids long. Trimming took 4 bases from V and 6 from J, leaving 9 bases between them. The germline gives CDR1 LGHDT, CDR2 YNNKEL (reference sequence). The CDR3 reads CASSLRSNGYTF. Here the CDR3 DNA reads TGTGCCAGCAGCCTTCGTAGTAATGGCTACACCTTC.

This clone was seen a single time. This sequence joins TRBV10-3 and TRBJ1-4, with 7 bases matching TRBD1. Germline V gives CDR1 ENHRY, CDR2 SYGVKD. V lost 4 bases, J lost 13 bases, and 9 bases stayed unmatched. This CDR3 spans 13 amino acids. The CDR3 bases are TGTGCCATCAGTGGGGACAGCGGGGGCGGACTGTTTTTT. It yields the protein CAISGDSGGGLFF.

The chain has TRBV19 and TRBJ1-2; no firm D call. Trimming stripped 7 bases from V and 2 bases from J, with 14 bases between. The CDR3 sequence is 14 residues long. In germline, CDR1 is LNHDA, CDR2 SQIVND (reference sequence). The chain's CDR3 is CASILSAGNYGYTF. DNA of the CDR3: TGTGCCAGTATTCTGTCGGCAGGCAACTATGGCTACACCTTC.

V usage is TRBV5-8 and J usage is TRBJ1-1, with D hard to call. The CDR3 is 16 residues long. Germline V gene data show CDR1 as SGHTS and CDR2 as YDEGEE. Between the trimmed V and J ends, which lost 1 base and 0 bases, there was a span of 13 bases. The CDR3 DNA reads as TGTGCCAGCAGCTTGCCCCCAGGATCCTTGAACACTGAAGCTTTCTTT. It translates to CASSLPPGSLNTEAFF.

The J gene is TRBJ2-1, the V gene TRBV19; 14 bases are a match to TRBD2. The CDR3 covers 15 residues. Germline V gene sequence: CDR1 LNHDA, CDR2 SQIVND (reference sequence). Germline trimming cut 4 bases from V and 10 bases from J; bases unmatched to any gene: 6. The CDR3 loop is CASSTRLAGGYEQFF. CDR3 sequence (DNA): TGTGCCAGTAGTACCCGACTAGCGGGGGGGTACGAGCAGTTCTTC. Combining the CDR3 with reference TRBV19 and TRBJ2-1 gives the whole variable domain DGGITQSPKYLFRKEGQNVTLSCEQNLNHDAMYWYRQDPGQGLRLIYYSQIVNDFQKGDIAEGYSVSREKKESFPLTVTSAQKNPTAFYLCASSTRLAGGYEQFFGPGTRLTVL.

The chain recombines TRBV6-1 with TRBJ2-7; maybe TRBD1 (5 bases). Trimming pared 4 bases from V and 2 bases from J, leaving 21 bases between. Germline-derived CDR1 and CDR2 are MNHNS and SASEGT. The CDR3 extends over 17 amino acids. CDR3 bases: TGTGCCAGCAGTGTTGGGCCCGGCAGGGCTCCTACCTACGAGCAGTACTTC. Translating gives CASSVGPGRAPTYEQYF.

This clone was counted only a few times. The chain recombines TRBV2 with TRBJ1-2; unclear D gene. The CDR3 is 13 residues long. The V end lost 3 bases, the J end lost 3 bases, and 8 bases lay between the germline ends. CDR1 is SNHLY, CDR2 FYNNEI, per germline. CDR3 loop: CASSDEQDYGYTF. The CDR3 bases are TGTGCCAGCAGTGACGAGCAGGACTATGGCTACACCTTC.

The chain recombines TRBV5-1 with TRBJ1-6; perhaps TRBD1 as D (6 bases). This CDR3 contains 16 residues. V was pared by 2 bases and J by 8 bases, with 17 bases between. Looked up from germline, CDR1 is SGHRS and CDR2 is YFSETQ. Here the CDR3 DNA reads TGCGCCAGCAGCTTTATTGGGGGGGGCGGAGATTCACCCCTCCACTTT. Amino acid sequence: CASSFIGGGGDSPLHF.

The chain carries TRBV4-1 and TRBJ1-6; 9 nucleotides agree with TRBD1. This CDR3 region has 15 residues. Germline-derived CDR1 and CDR2 are MGHRA and YSYEKL. V gave up 4 bases and J gave up 7 bases; unmatched junction bases: 5. The CDR3 DNA sequence: TGCGCCAGCAGCCTCGGACAGGGGATCAATTCACCCCTCCACTTT. Encoded protein: CASSLGQGINSPLHF.

The sample holds one count of this clone. The CDR3 DNA is TGTGCCAGCAGCACTTTGCCTACCCCAGCTTTCTTT. This encodes CASSTLPTPAFF. The chain is built from TRBV12-3 or TRBV12-4 and TRBJ1-1; no clear D. This CDR3 comprises 12 residues. V shed 6 bases and J shed 10 bases, with 15 bases lying between them.